Described below is a single TCR beta chain sequence and its context. The antigen this receptor binds is unknown. Base qualities were left out, and no much larger clone turns up one base away. Using the deep immunoSEQ assay, multiplex PCR amplified TCR CDR3 regions from genomic DNA. For each cell subset, the extracted genomic DNA was distributed evenly across all wells of several immunoSEQ 96-well plates, and each plate served as one replicate. For sorted subsets, about 200 ng genomic DNA, equal to about 30,000 T cell genomes, was loaded into each replicate PCR. Purified libraries were measured with a Qubit 3.0 fluorometer, size-checked on a Bioanalyzer 2100, and measured again with the KAPA Library Quantification kit. Every immunoSEQ 96-well plate was sequenced on a dedicated single-read 150-cycle Illumina NextSeq 550 flow cell. The paper's data handling went like this. Because the immunoSEQ output held only junctional sequences and lacked quality scores, the filtering could not match the filtering applied to full-length reads. To assign V/J genes and CDR3, sequences were annotated against IMGT germline references using PyIR, a Python wrapper for IgBLAST v1.9. Reads were removed for weak V/J assignments (E-value above 1e-6), missing CDR3, stop codons, out-of-frame junctions, or ambiguous translated residues. A V3J clonotype was defined by an identical inferred V gene, J gene, and CDR3 amino acid sequence. Percentage overlap between repertoires was computed as shared unique clonotypes divided by the size of the smaller repertoire. Repertoire richness was assessed with RTK rarefaction, the Chao1 estimator, and Recon v2.1 estimates of unobserved clonotypes. OLGA was used to compute generation probabilities for all TCRbeta clonotypes that the gDNA method yielded from several donors. In its TCRdb copy, this immuneACCESS table keeps in-frame sequences only and misses some clones. Where compared with another copy, unresolved V genes explain less than half of these, and the others have no known cause. V and J calls and clone size are given by that table; D and trimming were obtained from the DNA. This sample gives 1.6 million or so clones in total; roughly 98.5% of them show up just once. Of the sample, under 0.45% falls within the top ten clones.

The data were obtained in a study of shared clonotypes between healthy human individuals (dated by TCRdb to the early 2020s). About the study as a whole: A couple of women and three men aged 18 to 49 years were included in the cohort. For each donor, CD4 naive and CD4 memory were each run on three plates, CD8 naive on two plates, and CD8 memory on one plate. The study deeply sequenced blood TCR repertoires of five healthy adults to estimate repertoire size and the extent of clonotype sharing between individuals. Libraries were prepared and TCR repertoires were sequenced by different laboratories using diverse techniques, in order to increase sequencing depth and limit assay-specific biases. Each donor's leukapheresis produced roughly between about 0.8 and 8.9 billion PBMCs. General conclusions and limits of the study: Because the study included only a small number of donors, the genetic and exposure-history diversity represented was limited. Higher generation probabilities were observed for clonotypes shared by all four sorted-subset donors than for non-shared clonotypes. Based on pairwise subsampling, the degree of clonotype sharing among donors was expected to be affected by sequencing depth. When several donors were compared, the shared fraction of clonotypes was about 5% for naive CD4, 3.5% for naive CD8, 2.3% for memory CD4, and 0.35% to 0.4% for memory CD8. Incomplete sequencing was indicated by rarefaction of sorted-subset datasets, despite the large sequencing depth. Naive subsets generally had larger estimated clonotype richness than memory subsets. Sampling was restricted to blood, and TCR repertoires in tissues likely differ from the TCR repertoires found in blood.

The donors were healthy, HIV-negative adults who had no recently reported acute infections or vaccinations. Every donor was a Caucasian adult residing in Nashville, Tennessee, USA. CD4+ T cells were enriched by magnetic negative selection, after which naive cells were positively selected on CD45RA and the negative fraction was taken as the memory subset. After blood collection by leukapheresis, PBMCs were isolated using Ficoll-Histopaque density gradient centrifugation and then cryopreserved in the vapor phase of liquid nitrogen. Analytical flow cytometry was used to check the purity and quantity of each magnetically sorted T cell population. Each sorted fraction had its genomic DNA isolated and then quantified by UV absorbance on a Nanodrop 2000c. Sequencing was performed on naive CD4+ T cells sorted from blood. The cell subset or site label corresponds to: CD45RA+ positively selected. The receptor was isolated from a man aged 25-45 years in good health.

The CDR3 region: CASSPVGADQPQHF. The DNA sequence is given as TGTGCCAGCTCACCAGTGGGGGCCGATCAGCCCCAGCATTTT. The V and J segments used are TRBV18 and TRBJ1-5, and the D gene may be TRBD1, 6 bases matching. CDR1 and CDR2, looked up from the germline V gene, are KGHSH and LQKENI. V is shortened by 2 bases, J by 5 bases, and the region joining them spans 10 bases. The CDR3, from cysteine to phenylalanine, totals 14 residues. Only the CDR3 portion is preserved as DNA: 42 bases, with reading frame beginning at the first base. Beyond the CDR3, the reference TRBV18 and TRBJ1-5 genes provide the residues; the full variable domain reads: NAGVMQNPRHLVRRRGQEARLRCSPMKGHSHVYWYRQLPEEGLKFMVYLQKENIIDESGMPKERFSAEFPKEGPSILRIQQVVRGDSAAYFCASSPVGADQPQHFGDGTRLSIL.